This T cell receptor beta chain was captured in a study of radiation and T cells in renal cell carcinoma. The CDR3 covers 13 residues. Losses at the gene ends were 3 bases for V and 4 bases for J; bases not matched to a gene: 0. The germline CDR1 and CDR2 sequences are LGHNA and YSLEER. The repertoire was sequenced with immunoSEQ multiplex PCR; TCRdb's copy has only in-frame clones and lacks some. The repertoire holds over 35,000 clones, with 65% to 85% as singletons. Time point of the sample: blood 4 weeks post-SBRT, at nephrectomy. The treatment denotes: 15 Gy SBRT to primary tumor, nephrectomy 4 weeks later. Nephrectomy followed 15 Gy stereotactic body radiation by 4 weeks. This renal cell carcinoma was of the clear cell type. Study-wide points: Pretreatment tumor biopsies were lacking, so baseline clonotypes are unknown.

Note on this clone: What it binds is not known.

The sequence derives from a woman between 70 and 85 years old with renal cell carcinoma. The chain joins TRBV4-3 to TRBJ2-5, with 9 bases aligning to TRBD1. Material: blood, obtained from a patient whose treatment included radiotherapy and nephrectomy. DNA for the CDR3: TGCGCCAGCAGCCAGGGACAGGGAGAGACCCAGTACTTC. This codes for CASSQGQGETQYF.